The following is a T cell receptor beta chain sequence with its context. The CDR3 contains 14 residues. Germline-derived CDR1 and CDR2 are SGHAT and FQNNGV. Trimming cost V 4 bases and J 6 bases; bases outside gene matches: 4. This specimen comes from a study of OX40 agonist ivuxolimab in advanced cancers. Assay used: immunoSEQ multiplex PCR; TCRdb lists only in-frame clones, some missing. Here the sample spans about 82,000 clones, 85% to 90% being singletons. This specimen was CD4+ or CD8+ T cells sorted from blood, taken in a trial of the OX40 agonist ivuxolimab. V and J are TRBV11-2 and TRBJ2-2, with 8 bases fitting TRBD2. The sequence derives from an adult with an advanced solid tumor such as melanoma, head and neck, liver or kidney cancer. DNA of the CDR3: TGTGCCAGCAGCTGGGGGACTAGTCCCGGGGAGCTGTTTTTT. This sequence encodes CASSWGTSPGELFF. The full variable domain, completed using reference TRBV11-2 and TRBJ2-2, is EAGVAQSPRYKIIEKRQSVAFWCNPISGHATLYWYQQILGQGPKLLIQFQNNGVVDDSQLPKDRFSAERLKGVDSTLKIQPAKLEDSAVYLCASSWGTSPGELFFGEGSRLTVL.